A selection of T cell receptor beta chains follows, all from one sample in a study of T cell responses to AZD1222 COVID-19 vaccine. Produced via immunoSEQ multiplex PCR; TCRdb's table is partial and in-frame only. The table records more than 140,000 clones, around 89% of them present only once. Sequencing used peripheral blood, obtained on day 0 of MenACWY control vaccination. These receptors were obtained from an adult in good health. CDR3s include the opening cysteine and the closing phenylalanine or tryptophan. D genes are given only for firm matches. Only some rows state a clone size, as once, few, many or a class for expanded clones.

D gene	V gene	J gene	clone size	CDR3 protein	CDR3 DNA
NA	TRBV11-3	TRBJ1-2	NA	CASSLEGGYTF	TGTGCCAGCAGCTTGGAGGGGGGCTACACCTTC
TRBD1	TRBV5-5	TRBJ1-5	NA	CASSTYPGTGNQPQHF	TGTGCCAGCAGCACATATCCCGGGACAGGGAATCAGCCCCAGCATTTT
NA	TRBV13	TRBJ1-2	NA	CASSLPGLGGYTF	TGTGCCAGCAGTTTACCCGGGCTCGGCGGCTACACCTTC
NA	TRBV10-3	TRBJ1-1	NA	CAISGTLGGPDTEAFF	TGTGCCATCAGTGGAACGCTAGGGGGGCCGGACACTGAAGCTTTCTTT
NA	TRBV11-3	TRBJ2-5	NA	CASSWGPGMEPQETQYF	TGTGCCAGCAGCTGGGGGCCGGGGATGGAACCCCAAGAGACCCAGTACTTC
NA	TRBV5-4	TRBJ2-3	NA	CASSLDYSTDTQYF	TGTGCCAGCAGCTTGGACTACAGCACAGATACGCAGTATTTT
TRBD2	TRBV14	TRBJ2-7	NA	CASSQDGGVQYF	TGTGCCAGCAGCCAAGATGGGGGGGTGCAGTACTTC
TRBD1	TRBV29-1	TRBJ2-6	NA	CSVTGGLEGANVLTF	TGCAGCGTTACAGGGGGCCTGGAGGGGGCCAACGTCCTGACTTTC
TRBD1	TRBV2	TRBJ1-5	NA	CASRPGTAGNQPQHF	TGTGCCAGCAGGCCCGGGACAGCAGGGAATCAGCCCCAGCATTTT
NA	TRBV4-1	TRBJ2-1	NA	CASSQKGPTTYNEQFF	TGCGCCAGCAGCCAAAAGGGACCAACCACCTACAATGAGCAGTTCTTC
NA	TRBV13	TRBJ2-1	NA	CASSSGRSRYNEQFF	TGTGCCAGCAGCTCAGGCAGGTCCCGCTACAATGAGCAGTTCTTC
TRBD1	TRBV7-9	TRBJ1-6	NA	CASSSGQGSSPLHF	TGTGCCAGCAGCTCGGGACAGGGTTCTTCACCCCTCCACTTT
TRBD1	TRBV19	TRBJ2-5	NA	CASSIDSPDRAGEETQYF	TGTGCCAGTAGTATAGATTCCCCGGACAGGGCAGGGGAAGAGACCCAGTACTTC
NA	TRBV9	TRBJ1-4	NA	CASSVDVGAGEKLFF	TGTGCCAGCAGCGTAGATGTAGGGGCGGGTGAAAAACTGTTTTTT
NA	TRBV2	TRBJ2-7	NA	CASSEARTTYEQYF	TGTGCCAGCAGTGAAGCGCGGACAACCTACGAGCAGTACTTC
TRBD1	TRBV9	TRBJ1-2	NA	CASSSGPGTVYGYTF	TGTGCCAGCAGCTCCGGGCCCGGGACAGTCTATGGCTACACCTTC
NA	TRBV14	TRBJ1-2	NA	CASSLEGDSNYGYTF	TGTGCCAGCAGCCTTGAAGGGGACTCTAACTATGGCTACACCTTC
NA	TRBV4-1	TRBJ1-6	NA	CASSQVRIKGHSGSPLHF	TGCGCCAGCAGCCAAGTCCGCATTAAAGGCCATAGCGGTTCACCCCTCCACTTT
TRBD1	TRBV5-4	TRBJ2-2	NA	CASSPSRDRTFNTGELFF	TGTGCCAGCAGCCCGTCCCGGGACAGGACCTTTAACACCGGGGAGCTGTTTTTT
NA	TRBV19	TRBJ2-5	NA	CTSSIDPGAQETQYF	TGTACCAGTAGTATAGATCCCGGGGCCCAAGAGACCCAGTACTTC
TRBD1	TRBV24-1	TRBJ2-1	NA	CATSDPDRRPYNEQFF	TGTGCCACCAGTGATCCGGACAGGCGACCATACAATGAGCAGTTCTTC
NA	TRBV6-6	TRBJ2-7	NA	CASRPGAQVPYEQYF	TGTGCCAGCAGGCCCGGGGCCCAGGTTCCTTACGAGCAGTACTTC
NA	TRBV2	TRBJ2-1	NA	CASSESRHNEQFF	TGTGCCAGCAGTGAAAGCAGACACAATGAGCAGTTCTTC
NA	TRBV5-6	TRBJ2-3	NA	CASSLDLRGPGTDTQYF	TGTGCCAGCAGCTTGGATCTGCGGGGGCCCGGGACAGATACGCAGTATTTT
NA	TRBV5-1	TRBJ2-6	NA	CASSLSGASSGANVLTF	TGCGCCAGCAGCTTATCAGGGGCCAGCTCTGGGGCCAACGTCCTGACTTTC
NA	TRBV3-1/TRBV3-2	TRBJ2-7	NA	CASSHPRTGGTVLAPFYEQYF	TGTGCCAGCAGCCATCCAAGGACAGGCGGGACAGTCCTAGCTCCGTTCTACGAGCAGTACTTC
NA	TRBV4-1	TRBJ1-2	NA	CASSPEIYTHGYTF	TGCGCCAGCAGCCCTGAGATATATACCCATGGCTACACCTTC
NA	TRBV9	TRBJ2-1	NA	CASSAALQGGYNEQFF	TGTGCCAGCAGCGCCGCCCTCCAGGGGGGGTACAATGAGCAGTTCTTC
NA	TRBV7-2	TRBJ2-7	few	CASSLFGVAEQYF	TGTGCCAGCAGCTTATTTGGTGTAGCTGAACAGTACTTC
NA	TRBV3-1/TRBV3-2	TRBJ1-4	NA	CASSRSPSEKLFF	TGTGCCAGCAGCCGATCCCCAAGTGAAAAACTGTTTTTT
TRBD1	TRBV5-1	TRBJ1-5	NA	CASSLGTGKSNQPQHF	TGCGCCAGCAGCTTAGGGACAGGAAAGAGCAATCAGCCCCAGCATTTT
NA	TRBV28	TRBJ1-2	NA	CASLGGKGNYGYTF	TGTGCCAGCCTTGGGGGAAAGGGGAACTATGGCTACACCTTC